These 9 T cell receptor beta chains share one sample of origin, sequenced in a study of follicular helper T cells after annual influenza vaccination. Time point meaning: 2015-2016 season, pre-vaccination. Assay used: immunoSEQ multiplex PCR; TCRdb lists only in-frame clones, some missing. Of fewer than 11,000 clones listed, roughly 80% were seen once; the top ten hold 3% to 4%. The source material was CXCR5+ CD38- circulating T follicular helper cells from blood, sampled on the day of influenza vaccination. Subset described: circulating Tfh, non-naive CD4+CXCR5+PD-1+ (ICOS+CD38+ or ICOS-CD38-). The receptors derive from an adult who received the influenza vaccine.

The chain uses TRBV30 and TRBJ1-1; D is unclear. The CDR3 is 14 residues long. Germline CDR1 and CDR2: GTSNPN and SVGIG (reference sequence). Trimming stripped 2 bases from V and 0 bases from J, with 10 bases between. CDR3 amino acids: CAWSRPSMNTEAFF. The CDR3 DNA is TGTGCCTGGAGTCGGCCTTCCATGAACACTGAAGCTTTCTTT.

V is TRBV7-2 and J is TRBJ2-5, with 8 bases matching TRBD2. The J call may be wrong; the DNA end is better matched by TRBJ2-7. CDR1 is SGHTA, CDR2 FQGNSA, per germline. This CDR3 spans 15 amino acids. As DNA, the CDR3 is TGTGCCAGCAGCACGCTAGCGGGCCTCTCATACGAGCAGTACTTC. Translating it yields CASSTLAGLSYEQYF.

This clone was detected only once. The rearrangement uses TRBV5-4 and TRBJ2-1; 9 nucleotides line up with TRBD2. The CDR3 runs 17 residues. In germline, CDR1 is SGHNT, CDR2 YYREEE (reference sequence). The V gene end was trimmed by 2 bases and the J gene end by 0 bases; junction bases not matched to a gene: 6. CDR3 sequence: CASSFGGGGNSYNEQFF. The CDR3 nucleotides are TGTGCCAGCAGCTTTGGCGGGGGGGGGAACTCCTACAATGAGCAGTTCTTC. The full variable domain, with the rest looked up from reference TRBV5-4 and TRBJ2-1, is ETGVTQSPTHLIKTRGQQVTLRCSSQSGHNTVSWYQQALGQGPQFIFQYYREEENGRGNFPPRFSGLQFPNYSSELNVNALELDDSALYLCASSFGGGGNSYNEQFFGPGTRLTVL.

CDR3 sequence (DNA): TGTGCCAGCAGCCCAGGTGGTGGGGATCCTGGAAACACCATATATTTT. Amino acids: CASSPGGGDPGNTIYF. This chain uses TRBV28 with TRBJ1-3, with D uncertain. V was cut by 6 bases and J by 2 bases, with 17 bases left in between. The germline V gene encodes CDR1 MDHEN and CDR2 SYDVKM. This CDR3 is built from 16 residues.

The V and J genes are TRBV5-4 and TRBJ2-1; 10 bases line up with TRBD2. CDR1 is SGHNT, CDR2 YYREEE, per germline (reference sequence). This CDR3 comprises 14 residues. After removal of 5 bases from V and 6 bases from J, the junction contained 5 bases not matched to a gene. CDR3 sequence (DNA): TGTGCCAGCAGTCCGGCTAGCGGGAGCAATGAGCAGTTCTTC. Its protein product is CASSPASGSNEQFF.

The chain couples TRBV11-2 to TRBJ1-1; D may be TRBD1 (6 bases). The CDR3 contains 14 residues. V was pared by 10 bases and J by 4 bases, with 19 bases between. Germline V gene lookup returns CDR1 SGHAT and CDR2 FQNNGV. The chain's CDR3 is CAIGGAAPGTEAFF. CDR3 DNA sequence: TGTGCCATCGGGGGGGCCGCTCCCGGCACTGAAGCTTTCTTT. The full variable domain, completed using reference TRBV11-2 and TRBJ1-1, is EAGVAQSPRYKIIEKRQSVAFWCNPISGHATLYWYQQILGQGPKLLIQFQNNGVVDDSQLPKDRFSAERLKGVDSTLKIQPAKLEDSAVYLCAIGGAAPGTEAFFGQGTRLTVV.

The chain's CDR3 is CASSYVLAQSHEQYF. CDR3 nucleotides: TGTGCCAGCAGTTATGTTTTAGCCCAATCCCACGAGCAGTACTTC. The chain has TRBV6-6 and TRBJ2-7; no firm D call. Germline V gene data show CDR1 as MNHNY and CDR2 as SVGAGI (reference sequence). The CDR3 is made up of 15 amino acids. Trimming pared 3 bases from V and 5 bases from J, leaving 17 bases between.

The chain uses TRBV2 and TRBJ2-5; no clear D. Per germline, CDR1 SNHLY and CDR2 FYNNEI. CDR3 size: 12 residues. The V end was cut by 6 bases, the J end by 2 bases, with 7 bases between. This chain's CDR3 is CASRTRQETQYF. The DNA for the CDR3 is TGTGCCAGCAGAACAAGACAAGAGACCCAGTACTTC.

The chain couples TRBV7-6 to TRBJ2-1; 12 bases align to TRBD2. The CDR3 is 18 residues long. Trimming removed 4 bases from V and 4 bases from J; junction bases left unmatched: 11. CDR1 and CDR2 (germline): SGHVS, FNYEAQ. The CDR3 DNA follows: TGTGCCAGCAGCTCCGGGACTAGCGGGTGGGGAGGGTACAATGAGCAGTTCTTC. This codes for CASSSGTSGWGGYNEQFF.